Sequencing of this T cell receptor beta chain was carried out in a study of metastatic and nonmetastatic thyroid tumors. Study background: It was across blood and tumor or nodule tissue from malignant and benign thyroid patients that repertoires were compared. The study, taken as a whole, reports: TCR beta diversity was reportedly significantly higher in malignant thyroid tumors than benign nodules, in blood and tumor.

In the case of this clone: What it binds is unknown.

Nobody among the patients had been given any treatment before thyroid surgery. TCRdb re-called the PCR reads with MiXCR. The sample has approximately 38,000 clones; about 33% are singletons. V gave up 1 base and J gave up 6 bases, with 19 bases separating them. The CDR3 is 18 residues long. The germline CDR1 and CDR2 sequences are SGHAT and FQDESV (reference sequence). The TCR comes from a female donor with papillary thyroid cancer or a benign thyroid nodule (not recorded which). Some clones in this sample may be carry-over from other donors' samples. Material: tumor tissue. The V call is TRBV11-1, the J call TRBJ1-6; unclear D gene. The CDR3 loop is CASSLGRATHRANSPLHF. Here the CDR3 DNA reads TGTGCCAGCAGCTTAGGCCGGGCAACCCATAGGGCTAATTCACCCCTCCACTTT.